This TCR beta chain came from a study of Ad26.COV2.S vaccination and SARS-CoV-2 variants (dated by TCRdb to the early 2020s). Broadly, across the study: Donors in the vaccine arm were drawn from COV1001, a phase I-IIa trial of Ad26.COV2.S in healthy adults that was multicentre, randomized, double-blind and placebo-controlled. Dosing of Ad26.COV2.S was intramuscular, at either 5x10^10 or 1x10^11 viral particles, delivered as one shot or as two shots spaced 56 days apart. Sequencing of the TCRbeta repertoire served to evaluate the specificity and breadth of SARS-CoV-2-reactive T cell receptors following Ad26.COV2.S vaccination. A total of roughly 30 samples were included in the TCR-sequenced set, comprising roughly 19 Ad26.COV2.S vaccine recipients, 5 placebo recipients and 8 SARS-CoV-2 convalescent individuals. Trial participants were randomized into five groups of five: low-dose or high-dose Ad26.COV2.S given once or twice, or placebo on both occasions. Throughout the experiments and outcome assessment, investigators stayed blinded to trial group allocation. What the work shows at the level of the full study, not this receptor alone: After vaccination, spike-specific CD8+ and CD4+ T cell responses were reported to show substantial breadth. The authors noted that the TCR breadth and depth analyses may have underestimated total T cell responses. Vaccine and placebo recipients had similar non-spike TCR breadth, a finding consistent with the vaccine containing only spike. The study lacked the statistical power to compare responses across vaccine doses or regimens. Ad26.COV2.S recipients had higher spike-specific TCR breadth than placebo recipients (P = 0.0014).

Concerning this clone: It has no known antigen specificity. Nothing much larger sits one base from this clone, and base qualities are not available.

What the treatment or condition label conveys for this sample: about 20 received Ad26.COV2.S at low or high dose, single or two shots; several received placebo; per-sample allocation not given. Repertoires of vaccine and placebo recipients were sequenced from samples collected on day 63 after the first injection. Between 29 July and 7 August 2020, Cohort 1b enrolled around 24 adults aged 18-55 years at one site in Boston, USA. Ad26.COV2.S was a replication-incompetent adenovirus type 26 vector that expressed a prefusion-stabilized SARS-CoV-2 spike protein derived from the original Wuhan strain. Relative to germline, V is 6 bases shorter and J is 1 base shorter, with 13 bases between their ends. The CDR3, cysteine through phenylalanine, is 14 amino acids long. The sequence is cut down to CDR3 DNA, 42 bases in frame from base 1. In the germline V gene, CDR1 corresponds to MGHRA and CDR2 to YSYEKL.

The immunoSEQ Assay was the method used to sequence TCRbeta CDR3 regions. After extraction, genomic DNA underwent amplification by bias-controlled multiplex PCR, followed by high-throughput sequencing. On the authors' methods: To quantify the absolute abundance of every unique TCRbeta CDR3 region, sequences were collapsed and filtered. T cell fraction was estimated by normalizing TCRbeta template counts to usable DNA, which was measured by amplifying reference genes present in all nucleated cells. Repertoire TCRs were annotated as SARS-CoV-2-specific by exact matching of V gene, CDR3 amino acid sequence and J gene to a known reactive TCR set. The reference SARS-CoV-2 TCR set was obtained from MIRA and was filtered for enrichment in COVID-19-positive ImmuneCODE repertoires, whereby public or cross-reactive TCRs were removed. Based on the MIRA antigens, annotated TCRs were further analysed at the level of specific ORF or position within ORF. Breadth was defined as annotated unique rearrangements over total unique productive rearrangements; depth was the summed frequency of those rearrangements. Group comparisons of TCR breadth used two-sided Wilcoxon rank-sum tests. In its TCRdb copy, this immuneACCESS table keeps in-frame sequences only and misses some clones. Where compared with another copy, unresolved V genes explain less than half of these, and the others have no known cause. V, J and clone size reflect that table, while D and trimming were determined from the DNA. This sample gives 350,000 to 500,000 clones in total; roughly 88% of them show up just once. The ten largest clones take up 3.5% to 4% of the sample.

The rearranged chain carries TRBV4-1 and TRBJ2-7; TRBD2 is a possible D gene, resting on 6 matching bases. Sample: peripheral blood, taken in a trial of Ad26.COV2.S vaccine versus placebo. The receptor was isolated from a person aged 18 to 59 who received the Ad26.COV2.S COVID-19 vaccine or a placebo. CDR3 loop: CASSHRGRSYEQYF. The DNA reads TGCGCCAGCAGTCATCGGGGGAGGTCCTACGAGCAGTACTTC.